One sample yielded the 22 T cell receptor beta chains listed below, sequenced in a study of T cells in Graves' hyperthyroidism and ophthalmopathy. The TCR beta CDR3 regions underwent amplification using RNA transcripts as the source. Initially, a first-round RT-PCR of the TCR CDR3 employed the HTBI primer set. TCRdb analysed the multiplex PCR reads with MiXCR anew, one entry per CDR3 protein. Of fewer than 750,000 distinct CDR3 sequences in the sample, roughly 15% were seen once. Input material: blood. The receptors were gathered from a woman aged 35 to 49 with Graves' ophthalmopathy.

This clonotype was counted at least ten times. The chain is built from TRBV10-3 and TRBJ1-1; tentatively, D is TRBD1 (5 bases). The CDR3 totals 15 residues. The V and J ends lost 0 bases and 5 bases respectively, with 13 bases between them. Germline CDR1 and CDR2: ENHRY and SYGVKD. In nucleotides, the CDR3 is TGTGCCATCAGTGAGTCGACAGCCGGGTGGACTGAAGCTTTCTTT. It yields the protein CAISESTAGWTEAFF.

The chain couples TRBV12-3 or TRBV12-4 to TRBJ2-2, with D perhaps TRBD1 (5 bases). There are 14 residues in the CDR3. Deletions cut 5 bases from V and 5 bases from J, with 12 bases between. CDR3 region: CASSMTELTGELFF. DNA for the CDR3: TGTGCCAGCAGTATGACAGAACTAACCGGGGAGCTGTTTTTT.

This clonotype has a count of ten or more. The rearrangement links TRBV11-2 to TRBJ2-2, with 9 bases lining up with TRBD2. This CDR3 is 18 amino acids long. CDR1 SGHAT and CDR2 FQNNGV come from the germline V gene. The V and J ends lost 5 bases and 5 bases, in that order; junction bases with no gene match: 15. Written as DNA, the CDR3 is TGTGCCAGCAGCAACGAGGGTCTAGCGGGAAGAGAGACCGGGGAGCTGTTTTTT. Encoded protein: CASSNEGLAGRETGELFF.

This clonotype has at least ten counts. CDR3 coding DNA: TGTGCCAGCAGTCCGGGTCGGGACAGGGGCCACGAGCAGTACTTC. Protein: CASSPGRDRGHEQYF. V and J are TRBV12-3 or TRBV12-4 and TRBJ2-7; 10 bases align to TRBD1. The CDR3 is 15 amino acids. J was trimmed by 5 bases and V by 5 bases; bases with no gene match: 9.

At least ten counts were recorded for this clonotype. The genes are TRBV6-1 and TRBJ2-5; 7 nucleotides match TRBD2. Germline CDR1 MNHNS, CDR2 SASEGT. The CDR3 sequence is 15 residues long. Germline trimming cut 2 bases from V and 2 bases from J; bases unmatched to any gene: 5. CDR3: CASSETASGQETQYF. CDR3 sequence (DNA): TGTGCCAGCAGTGAAACGGCTAGCGGACAAGAGACCCAGTACTTC.

This clonotype has at least ten counts. The chain recombines TRBV5-5 with TRBJ2-5; TRBD2 might be the D (5 bases). This CDR3 comprises 13 residues. Trimming removed 3 bases at V and 11 bases at J, with 17 bases between. Germline assignment: CDR1 SGHKS and CDR2 YYEKEE (reference sequence). CDR3 sequence (DNA): TGTGCCAGCAGCTCTTACTCCGGGAATAGACAGTACTTC. Translation: CASSSYSGNRQYF.

There are many counts of this clonotype. The V call is TRBV19, the J call TRBJ2-7, with TRBD1 matching over 7 bases. CDR1 is LNHDA and CDR2 is SQIVND in the germline V gene (reference sequence). Trimming at V came to 4 bases and at J to 3 bases, leaving 9 bases not matched to a gene. The length of the CDR3 is 15 residues. The CDR3 nucleotides read TGTGCCAGTAGTACCCGACAGGGATGGAGCTACGAGCAGTACTTC. Protein product: CASSTRQGWSYEQYF.

The genes are TRBV10-3 and TRBJ2-3; TRBD2 is a possible D gene (6 bases). V dropped 10 bases and J dropped 0 bases, with 14 bases sitting between them. Germline assignment: CDR1 ENHRY and CDR2 SYGVKD. The CDR3 has 14 residues. The CDR3 bases are TGTGCCACCCGGGGAGGTTATAGCACAGATACGCAGTATTTT. The encoded protein is CATRGGYSTDTQYF.

In its sample, this clonotype was seen a few times. The CDR3 loop is CASSQDQGLAFF. For the CDR3, the DNA is TGTGCCAGCAGCCAAGATCAGGGGTTGGCTTTCTTT. This chain links TRBV3-1 with TRBJ1-1, with D perhaps matching TRBD1 (6 bases). V lost 0 bases and J 11 bases, leaving 10 bases between the germline ends. CDR1 and CDR2 from the germline V gene are LGHDT and YNNKEL (reference sequence). The length of the CDR3 is 12 residues.

V and J are TRBV18 and TRBJ1-3; TRBD1 is a possible D gene (5 bases). Germline CDR1 KGHSH, CDR2 LQKENI. This CDR3 has 14 residues. Trimming pared 6 bases from V and 8 bases from J, leaving 17 bases between. The CDR3 reads CASSPGLSEDTIYF. The CDR3, as DNA: TGTGCCAGCTCGCCGGGACTTTCGGAGGACACCATATATTTT.

The genes are TRBV7-9 and TRBJ1-6; TRBD1 aligns across 8 bases. The junction had 0 bases not matched to a gene; V was cut back by 0 bases and J by 5 bases. The CDR3 has 15 residues. CDR1 and CDR2 (germline): SEHNR, FQNEAQ (reference sequence). CDR3 nucleotides: TGTGCCAGCAGCTTAGCGACAGGGGATAATTCACCCCTCCACTTT. Encoded protein: CASSLATGDNSPLHF.

The CDR3 sequence is CASRESGPYSEQYF. The CDR3 nucleotides read TGTGCCAGCAGAGAATCCGGACCCTACAGCGAGCAGTACTTC. The chain uses TRBV12-3 or TRBV12-4 and TRBJ2-7; D is unclear. Trimming took 6 bases from V and 6 from J, leaving 18 bases between them. This CDR3 comprises 14 residues.

This clonotype was seen repeatedly, ten times or more. This chain connects TRBV12-3 or TRBV12-4 to TRBJ2-7, with D possibly matching TRBD1 (6 bases). This CDR3 has 15 residues. Trimming shortened V by 2 bases and J by 1 base, and 12 bases separated the two germline ends. CDR3 sequence: CASSLLLGTSYEQYF. CDR3 in DNA: TGTGCCAGCAGTTTACTCCTCGGGACATCCTACGAGCAGTACTTC.

The chain links TRBV4-2 to TRBJ2-7, with 14 bases fitting TRBD2. J gave up 3 bases and V 4 bases, and 11 bases lay outside the gene matches. This CDR3 has 18 amino acids. Germline V CDR1 and CDR2: LGHNA, YNFKEQ. Here the CDR3 reads CASSRETGTSGSYYEQYF. The CDR3 coding sequence is TGTGCCAGCAGCCGAGAAACCGGGACTAGCGGGAGCTACTACGAGCAGTACTTC.

This clonotype was picked up many times. The rearrangement joins TRBV15 to TRBJ1-1, with 7 positions matching TRBD1. The CDR3 sequence is 12 residues long. Trimming took 0 bases from V and 11 from J; bases not matched to a gene: 3. Germline V gene data show CDR1 as LNHNV and CDR2 as YYDKDF (reference sequence). Here the CDR3 DNA reads TGTGCCACCAGCAGAGATACAGGGGTCGCTTTCTTT. It codes for CATSRDTGVAFF. Full variable domain (outside the CDR3, taken from reference TRBV15 and TRBJ1-1): DAMVIQNPRYQVTQFGKPVTLSCSQTLNHNVMYWYQQKSSQAPKLLFHYYDKDFNNEADTPDNFQSRRPNTSFCFLDIRSPGLGDTAMYLCATSRDTGVAFFGQGTRLTVV.

This clonotype was seen ten or more times. This chain connects TRBV6-2 or TRBV6-3 to TRBJ2-5; 7 bases line up with TRBD1. Trimming removed 2 bases from V and 0 bases from J; junction bases left unmatched: 9. Germline V CDR1 and CDR2: MNHEY, SVGEGT. This CDR3 spans 17 amino acids. CDR3: CASSYTTGDQYQETQYF. CDR3 DNA sequence: TGTGCCAGCAGTTACACCACAGGGGACCAATACCAAGAGACCCAGTACTTC.

This clonotype occurred many times. The chain uses TRBV28 and TRBJ1-2; D perhaps matches TRBD1 (6 bases). Trimming cost V 7 bases and J 5 bases, with 23 bases left between them. Germline CDR1 is MDHEN and CDR2 is SYDVKM. This CDR3 spans 16 amino acids. Here the CDR3 reads CASIPSTGTTRYGYTF. CDR3 sequence (DNA): TGTGCCAGCATCCCTTCCACAGGGACGACTCGATATGGCTACACCTTC.

The chain uses TRBV11-2 and TRBJ2-7, with a weak D call TRBD2 (7 bases). V shed 5 bases and J shed 3 bases, with 23 bases lying between them. The germline V gene encodes CDR1 SGHAT and CDR2 FQNNGV. The CDR3 extends over 17 amino acids. The CDR3 reads CASSASPGEGNLYEQYF. The CDR3 region has the DNA TGTGCCAGCAGCGCCAGCCCAGGGGAGGGGAATCTCTACGAGCAGTACTTC.

V and J are TRBV10-3 and TRBJ1-2, with 9 bases lining up with TRBD1. Germline V gene sequence: CDR1 ENHRY, CDR2 SYGVKD. The CDR3 covers 16 residues. Trimming removed 4 bases from V and 0 bases from J; junction bases left unmatched: 6. The CDR3 reads CAISGGDRATNYGYTF. The CDR3 DNA reads TGTGCCATCAGTGGCGGGGACAGGGCCACTAACTATGGCTACACCTTC.

At least ten counts were recorded for this clonotype. V usage is TRBV6-1 and J usage is TRBJ2-2; TRBD2 might be the D (5 bases). Trimming stripped 2 bases from V and 4 bases from J, with 8 bases between. CDR1 is MNHNS and CDR2 is SASEGT in the germline V gene. This CDR3 comprises 14 residues. The CDR3 DNA follows: TGTGCCAGCAGTGAATGGGCGGGCACCGGGGAGCTGTTTTTT. Protein product: CASSEWAGTGELFF.

This rearrangement joins TRBV4-1 to TRBJ1-1, with TRBD1 identical over 8 bases. The germline V gene encodes CDR1 MGHRA and CDR2 YSYEKL. The junction had 4 bases not matched to a gene; V was cut back by 0 bases and J by 1 base. The CDR3 is 16 residues long. CDR3 protein: CASSQDPGTGNTEAFF. CDR3 DNA sequence: TGCGCCAGCAGCCAAGATCCTGGGACAGGGAACACTGAAGCTTTCTTT.

J is TRBJ2-7 and V is TRBV29-1, with D possibly called TRBD1 or TRBD2 (5 bases each). The CDR3 covers 13 residues. CDR1 is SQVTM and CDR2 is ANQGSEA in the germline V gene. Trimming took 8 bases from V and 0 from J, leaving 14 bases between them. DNA of the CDR3: TGCAGCACTCGGGACGAGAGCTCCTACGAGCAGTACTTC. Its protein is CSTRDESSYEQYF.